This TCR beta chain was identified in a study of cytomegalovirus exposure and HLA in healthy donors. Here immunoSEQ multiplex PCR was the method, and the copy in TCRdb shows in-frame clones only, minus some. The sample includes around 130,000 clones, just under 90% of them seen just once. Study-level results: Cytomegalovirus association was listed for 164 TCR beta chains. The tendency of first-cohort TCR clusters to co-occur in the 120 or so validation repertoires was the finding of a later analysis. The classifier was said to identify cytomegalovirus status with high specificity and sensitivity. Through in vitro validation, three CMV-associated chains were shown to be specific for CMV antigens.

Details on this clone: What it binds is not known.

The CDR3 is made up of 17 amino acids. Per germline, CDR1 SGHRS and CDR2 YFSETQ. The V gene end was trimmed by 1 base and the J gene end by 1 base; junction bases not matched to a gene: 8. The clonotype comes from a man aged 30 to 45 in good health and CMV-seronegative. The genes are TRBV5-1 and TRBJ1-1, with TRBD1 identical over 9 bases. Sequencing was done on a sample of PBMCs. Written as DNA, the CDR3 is TGCGCCAGCAGCTTGAGGGGACAGGGCGGAAGGAACACTGAAGCTTTCTTT. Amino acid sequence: CASSLRGQGGRNTEAFF.